Listed below are T cell receptor beta chains from one sample, sequenced in a study of Graves' ophthalmopathy and Graves' hyperthyroidism. TCRdb reprocessed the multiplex PCR reads with MiXCR, giving one entry per CDR3 protein. The profile shows some 1.1 million distinct CDR3 sequences, roughly 35% of them singletons. Sequencing input: peripheral blood or thyroid tissue (not recorded which). These receptors came from an adult man with Graves' hyperthyroidism. Both conserved end residues are part of each CDR3. The D gene is left open where the match is weak. Where a row states a size, it is once, few, many or the class of an expanded clone; other rows omit it.

j_call clone_size d_call v_call cdr3_aa cdr3_nt
TRBJ2-7 many - TRBV7-6 CASSSLGPFSYEQYF TGTGCCAGCAGCTCGCTGGGACCTTTCTCCTACGAGCAGTACTTC
TRBJ1-5 many - TRBV10-3 CAISDRGLSNQPQHF TGTGCCATCAGTGATAGGGGCCTTAGCAATCAGCCCCAGCATTTT
TRBJ1-1 - - TRBV15 CATSRGLGPAFF TGTGCCACCAGCAGAGGGTTAGGCCCAGCTTTCTTT
TRBJ2-7 many - TRBV9 CASSVDGSYEQYF TGTGCCAGCAGCGTAGACGGCTCCTACGAGCAGTACTTC
TRBJ1-2 - - TRBV10-3 CASSYSSGADYGYTF TGTGCCAGCAGTTACTCGTCAGGGGCGGACTATGGCTACACCTTC
TRBJ2-5 few - TRBV27 CASSYLGEETQYF TGTGCCAGCAGTTACCTGGGGGAAGAGACCCAGTACTTC
TRBJ1-1 - TRBD1 TRBV7-9 CALEPAGGAGFTEAFF TGTGCCCTTGAACCCGCAGGGGGCGCGGGTTTTACTGAAGCTTTCTTT
TRBJ1-3 many TRBD1 TRBV11-2 CASSQQGASGNTIYF TGTGCCAGCAGCCAACAGGGGGCTTCTGGAAACACCATATATTTT
TRBJ2-2 - TRBD2 TRBV29-1 CSVDWWGLASTGELFF TGCAGCGTTGATTGGTGGGGACTAGCCTCCACCGGGGAGCTGTTTTTT
TRBJ2-2 many - TRBV20-1 CSANPPGGHTGELFF TGCAGTGCCAACCCCCCCGGAGGCCACACCGGGGAGCTGTTTTTT
TRBJ2-7 - - TRBV5-1 CASSRDLDEQYF TGCGCCAGCAGCCGGGATCTCGACGAGCAGTACTTC
TRBJ2-5 few TRBD2 TRBV5-4 CASHLAGVKETQYF TGTGCCAGCCATCTAGCGGGAGTGAAGGAGACCCAGTACTTC
TRBJ2-5 many - TRBV2 CASSEPPYDSGKTQYF TGTGCCAGCAGTGAACCCCCTTATGATTCCGGCAAGACCCAGTACTTC
TRBJ2-3 - TRBD2 TRBV10-3 CAISDQRGVTDTQYF TGTGCCATCAGTGATCAGCGGGGGGTCACAGATACGCAGTATTTT
TRBJ1-1 many - TRBV20-1 CSARRVQRRSTEAFF TGCAGTGCTAGAAGGGTTCAGCGCCGATCCACTGAAGCTTTCTTT
TRBJ2-6 many - TRBV5-6 CASSLVDSSGANVLTF TGTGCCAGCAGCTTGGTCGACAGCTCTGGGGCCAACGTCCTGACTTTC
TRBJ2-7 many - TRBV7-8 CASSRQAIPYEQYF TGTGCCAGCAGCAGACAGGCGATCCCCTACGAGCAGTACTTC